One T cell receptor beta chain is described in this entry. Its specificity is not known. This entry belongs to a study of a mutant IDH1 vaccine in newly diagnosed glioma. Study at large: Of the patients given treatment, roughly 62% were male and approximately 38% were female, and a mean age of approximately 40 years was recorded. Antecedent treatment encompassed radiotherapy, temozolomide, or their combination; the majority received both. Broader study findings: Whatever changes occurred in top peripheral T cell clonotypes seemed unrelated to pseudoprogression. Induction of immune responses by the vaccine occurred in about 93% of patients.

As for time point: week 35, safety follow-up. Topical imiquimod accompanied each vaccine dose, which consisted of 300 ug of mutant IDH1 20-mer peptide. Method: immunoSEQ multiplex PCR; TCRdb's copy keeps in-frame clones and lacks some. The sample contains about 31,000 clones, 81% of which appear only once. The CDR3 has 15 amino acids. V dropped 3 bases and J dropped 8; count of bases not matched to a gene: 12. Looked up from germline, CDR1 is SGHDN and CDR2 is FVKESK. This material consisted of PBMCs, taken from a glioma patient whose treatment included an IDH1 peptide vaccine. The sequence came from a man aged 25-45 years with glioma. The rearrangement links TRBV14 to TRBJ1-2; TRBD1 matches 7 bases. The CDR3 DNA follows: TGTGCCAGCAGCCATCGCGACAGGGTACCTGGGGGCTACACCTTC. The encoded protein is CASSHRDRVPGGYTF.